This T cell receptor (beta chain) derives from a study of shared clonotypes between healthy human individuals. In the study overall: Three plates each covered CD4 naive and memory; CD8 naive two, CD8 memory one.

General study results and limits: Clonotype sharing among donors, it was expected, would be affected by sequencing depth. Sampling covered blood only; tissue repertoires likely differ.

There are 12 residues in the CDR3. CDR1 and CDR2 (germline): SQVTM, ANQGSEA. The ends lost 7 bases at V and 4 bases at J; junction bases unmatched: 6. TCRdb keeps only in-frame clones here, not all; method: immunoSEQ multiplex PCR. The sample contains some 1,900,000 clones, less than 95% of which appear only once. About this clone itself: As yet, its antigen is unknown.

Only CD45RO-negative cells positively selected for CCR7 counted as naive CD8 cells, so terminally differentiated effector memory CD45RA+ cells were excluded. Sequencing was carried out using naive CD8+ T cells sorted from blood. The receptor's source is a man between 18 and 29 years old in good health. The V gene is TRBV29-1, the J gene TRBJ1-2; 7 positions agree with TRBD1. CDR3 coding DNA: TGCAGCGGGTCGACAGGGATCTATGGCTACACCTTC. It encodes CSGSTGIYGYTF.